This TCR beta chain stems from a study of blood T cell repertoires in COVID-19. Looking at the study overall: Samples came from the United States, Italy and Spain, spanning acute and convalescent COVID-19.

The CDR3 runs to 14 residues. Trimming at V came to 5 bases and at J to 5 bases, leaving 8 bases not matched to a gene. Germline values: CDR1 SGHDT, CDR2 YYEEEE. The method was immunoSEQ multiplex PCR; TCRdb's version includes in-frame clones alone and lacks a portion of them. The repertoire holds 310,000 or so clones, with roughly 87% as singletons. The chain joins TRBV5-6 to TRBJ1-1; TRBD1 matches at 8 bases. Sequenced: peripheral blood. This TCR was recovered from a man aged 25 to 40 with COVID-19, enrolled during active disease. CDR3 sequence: CASRRQGRRTEAFF. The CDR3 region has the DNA TGTGCCAGCAGAAGACAGGGGCGCAGGACTGAAGCTTTCTTT. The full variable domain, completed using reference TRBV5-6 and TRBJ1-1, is DAGVTQSPTHLIKTRGQQVTLRCSPKSGHDTVSWYQQALGQGPQFIFQYYEEEERQRGNFPDRFSGHQFPNYSSELNVNALLLGDSALYLCASRRQGRRTEAFFGQGTRLTVV.